The following is a T cell receptor beta chain sequence with its context. Its antigen is not known. This entry comes from a study of blood T cells in healthy people across ages. Study-level results: Researchers said unsorted PBMCs prevented a conclusive naive versus antigen-experienced comparison.

This CDR3 region has 17 residues. Germline CDR1 is LGHNA and CDR2 is YSLEER. Trimming cost V 0 bases and J 5 bases, with 17 bases left between them. Alongside a J-beta primer mix, a sample-barcoded 5' primer served in a second PCR lasting about 6 to 11 cycles. TCRdb used MiXCR to reprocess the 5' RACE reads, holding one entry per CDR3 protein. Counted here are over 700,000 distinct CDR3 sequences, around 25% occurring once; the ten biggest clones make up 9.4%. This sample also belongs to another study, concerning T cells of mothers and their children. That paper adds: Each donor was one of three healthy Caucasian mothers or one of their six children.

This receptor was obtained from a boy younger than 18 in good health. The chain has TRBV4-3 and TRBJ1-5; D might be TRBD1 (5 bases). The sample comprised blood. The CDR3 DNA reads TGCGCCAGCAGCCAAGATGCCGGGAGTCAGGGTTATCAGCCCCAGCATTTT. It codes for CASSQDAGSQGYQPQHF.